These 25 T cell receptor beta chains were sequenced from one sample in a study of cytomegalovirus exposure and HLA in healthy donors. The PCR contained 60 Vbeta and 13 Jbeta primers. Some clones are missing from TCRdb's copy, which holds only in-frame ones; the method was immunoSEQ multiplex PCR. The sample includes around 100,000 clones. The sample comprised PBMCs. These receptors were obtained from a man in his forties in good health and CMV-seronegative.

CDR3 DNA: TGTGCCAGCAGGGTCAAGACAGGGGGGTTCACTGAAGCTTTCTTT. Protein sequence: CASRVKTGGFTEAFF. The chain uses TRBV27 and TRBJ1-1, with TRBD1 identical over 9 bases. The CDR3 spans 15 residues. Trimming at V came to 6 bases and at J to 4 bases, leaving 9 bases not matched to a gene. Germline-derived CDR1 and CDR2 are MNHEY and SMNVEV (reference sequence).

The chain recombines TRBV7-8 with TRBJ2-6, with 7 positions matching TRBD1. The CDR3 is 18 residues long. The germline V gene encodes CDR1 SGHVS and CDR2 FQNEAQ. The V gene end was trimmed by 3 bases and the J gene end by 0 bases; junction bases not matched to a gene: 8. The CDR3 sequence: CASSLTGLDLSGANVLTF. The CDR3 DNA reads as TGTGCCAGCAGCTTGACAGGGCTGGACCTCTCTGGGGCCAACGTCCTGACTTTC.

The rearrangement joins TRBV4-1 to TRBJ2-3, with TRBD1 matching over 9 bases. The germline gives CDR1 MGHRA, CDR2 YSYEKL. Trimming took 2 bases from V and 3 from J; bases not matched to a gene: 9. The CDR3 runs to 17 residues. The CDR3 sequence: CASSQPPTGGRTDTQYF. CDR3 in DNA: TGCGCCAGCAGCCAACCCCCGACAGGGGGGAGGACAGATACGCAGTATTTT.

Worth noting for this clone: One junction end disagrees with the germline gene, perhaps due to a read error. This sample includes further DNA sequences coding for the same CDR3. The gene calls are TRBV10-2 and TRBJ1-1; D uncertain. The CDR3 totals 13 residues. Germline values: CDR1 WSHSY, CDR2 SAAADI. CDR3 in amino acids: CASSGSSVTEAFF. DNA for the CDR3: TGCGCCAGCAGTGGAAGTTCGGTCACTGAAGCTTTTTTT.

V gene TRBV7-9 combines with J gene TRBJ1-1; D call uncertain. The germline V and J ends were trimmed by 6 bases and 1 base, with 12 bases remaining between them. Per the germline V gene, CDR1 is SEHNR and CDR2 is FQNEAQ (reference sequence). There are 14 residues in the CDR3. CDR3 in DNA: TGTGCCAGCAGTTTATATCAGGAGAACACTGAAGCTTTCTTT. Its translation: CASSLYQENTEAFF.

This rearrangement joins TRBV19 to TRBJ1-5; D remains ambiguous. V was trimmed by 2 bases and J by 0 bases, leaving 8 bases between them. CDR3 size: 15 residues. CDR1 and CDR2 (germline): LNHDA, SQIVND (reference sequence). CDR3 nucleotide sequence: TGTGCCAGTAGTATAAGAGTCGATAGCAATCAGCCCCAGCATTTT. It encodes CASSIRVDSNQPQHF.

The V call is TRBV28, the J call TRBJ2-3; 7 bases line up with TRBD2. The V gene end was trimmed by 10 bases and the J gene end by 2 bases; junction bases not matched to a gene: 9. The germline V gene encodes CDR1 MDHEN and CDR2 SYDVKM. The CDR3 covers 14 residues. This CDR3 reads CATHSGPFTDTQYF. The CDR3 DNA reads TGTGCCACCCATAGCGGGCCGTTCACAGATACGCAGTATTTT.

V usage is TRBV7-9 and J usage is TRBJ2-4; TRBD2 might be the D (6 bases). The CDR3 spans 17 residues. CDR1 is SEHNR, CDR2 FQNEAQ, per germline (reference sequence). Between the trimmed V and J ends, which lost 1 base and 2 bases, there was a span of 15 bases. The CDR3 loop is CASSLGAGASTKNIQYF. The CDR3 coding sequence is TGTGCCAGCAGCTTAGGAGCGGGTGCCTCGACCAAAAACATTCAGTACTTC.

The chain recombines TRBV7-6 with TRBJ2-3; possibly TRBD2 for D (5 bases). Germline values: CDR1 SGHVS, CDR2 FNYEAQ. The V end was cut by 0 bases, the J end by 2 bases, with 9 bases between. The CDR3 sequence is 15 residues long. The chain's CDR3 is CASSLAGASTDTQYF. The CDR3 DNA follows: TGTGCCAGCAGCTTAGCGGGAGCTTCCACAGATACGCAGTATTTT.

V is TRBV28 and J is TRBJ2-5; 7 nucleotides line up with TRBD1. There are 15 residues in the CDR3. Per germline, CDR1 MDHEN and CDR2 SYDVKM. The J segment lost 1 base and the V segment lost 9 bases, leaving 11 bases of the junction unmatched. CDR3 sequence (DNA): TGTGCCAGGATCGGGAAATGGGACAGCCAAGAGACCCAGTACTTC. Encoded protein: CARIGKWDSQETQYF.

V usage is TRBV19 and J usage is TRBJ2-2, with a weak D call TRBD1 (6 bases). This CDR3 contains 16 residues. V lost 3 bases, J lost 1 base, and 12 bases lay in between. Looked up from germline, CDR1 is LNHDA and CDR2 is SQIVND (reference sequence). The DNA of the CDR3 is TGTGCCAGTAGTATGTTAAGAGGGGGGAACACCGGGGAGCTGTTTTTT. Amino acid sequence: CASSMLRGGNTGELFF.

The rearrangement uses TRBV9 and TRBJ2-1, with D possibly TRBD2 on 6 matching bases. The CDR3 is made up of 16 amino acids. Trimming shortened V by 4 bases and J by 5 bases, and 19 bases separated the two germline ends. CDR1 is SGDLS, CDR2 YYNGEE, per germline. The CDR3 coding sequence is TGTGCCAGCAGCCTTCGCCTAGCGCGCCCACACAATGAGCAGTTCTTC. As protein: CASSLRLARPHNEQFF.

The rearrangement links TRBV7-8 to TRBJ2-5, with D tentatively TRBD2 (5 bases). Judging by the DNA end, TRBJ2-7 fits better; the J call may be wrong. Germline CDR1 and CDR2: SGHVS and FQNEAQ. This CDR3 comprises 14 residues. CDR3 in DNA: TGTGCCAGCAGCTTAGTCGGGGTGGGTTACGAGCAGTACTTC. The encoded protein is CASSLVGVGYEQYF.

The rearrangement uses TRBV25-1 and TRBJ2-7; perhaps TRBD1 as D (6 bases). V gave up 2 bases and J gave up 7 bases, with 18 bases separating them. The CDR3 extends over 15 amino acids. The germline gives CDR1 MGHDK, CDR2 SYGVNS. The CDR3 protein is CASSERGTPSGEQYF. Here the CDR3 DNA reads TGTGCCAGCAGTGAAAGGGGGACCCCATCGGGAGAGCAGTACTTC.

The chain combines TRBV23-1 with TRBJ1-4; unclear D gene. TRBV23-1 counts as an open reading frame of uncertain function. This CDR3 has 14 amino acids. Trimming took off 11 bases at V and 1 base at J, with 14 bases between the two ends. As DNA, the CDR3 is TGCGCCTGGAAATACAGAGTAACTAATGAAAAACTGTTTTTT. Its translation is CAWKYRVTNEKLFF.

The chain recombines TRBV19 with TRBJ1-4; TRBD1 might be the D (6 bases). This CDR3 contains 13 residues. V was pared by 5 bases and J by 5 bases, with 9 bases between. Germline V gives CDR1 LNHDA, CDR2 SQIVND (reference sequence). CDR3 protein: CASSWDNNEKLFF. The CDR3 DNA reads TGTGCCAGTAGTTGGGACAACAATGAAAAACTGTTTTTT.

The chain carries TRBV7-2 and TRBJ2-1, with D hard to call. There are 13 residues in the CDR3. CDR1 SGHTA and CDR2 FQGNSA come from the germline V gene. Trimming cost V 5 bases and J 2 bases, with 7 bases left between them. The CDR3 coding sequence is TGTGCCAGCAGCCCGGGTCCCTACAATGAGCAGTTCTTC. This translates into CASSPGPYNEQFF.

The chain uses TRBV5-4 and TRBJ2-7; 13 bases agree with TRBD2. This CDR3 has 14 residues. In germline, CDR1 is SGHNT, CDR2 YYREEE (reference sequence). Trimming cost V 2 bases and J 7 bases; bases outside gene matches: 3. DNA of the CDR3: TGTGCCAGCAGCTTACTAGCGGGGGGGGGAGAGCAGTACTTC. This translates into CASSLLAGGGEQYF.

The CDR3 DNA sequence: TGCGCCAGCAGCTTGATAGGGGCGGCTCCCTACGAGCAGTACTTC. This gives the protein CASSLIGAAPYEQYF. The J gene is TRBJ2-7, the V gene TRBV5-1, with D tentatively TRBD1 (5 bases). CDR3 length equals 15 residues. Looked up from germline, CDR1 is SGHRS and CDR2 is YFSETQ. Trimming pared 1 base from V and 2 bases from J, leaving 13 bases between.

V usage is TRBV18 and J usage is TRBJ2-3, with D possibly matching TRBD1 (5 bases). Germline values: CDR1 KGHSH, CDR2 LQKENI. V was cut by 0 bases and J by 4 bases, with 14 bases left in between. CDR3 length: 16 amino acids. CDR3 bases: TGTGCCAGCTCACCACCAGGCAGGGTGGATCCAGATACGCAGTATTTT. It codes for CASSPPGRVDPDTQYF.

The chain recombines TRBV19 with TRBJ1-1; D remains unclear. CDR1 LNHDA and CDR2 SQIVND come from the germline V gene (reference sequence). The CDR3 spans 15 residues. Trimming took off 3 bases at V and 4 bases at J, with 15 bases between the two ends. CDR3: CASSIREYLTTEAFF. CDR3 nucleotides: TGTGCCAGTAGTATTCGGGAGTACCTAACCACTGAAGCTTTCTTT.

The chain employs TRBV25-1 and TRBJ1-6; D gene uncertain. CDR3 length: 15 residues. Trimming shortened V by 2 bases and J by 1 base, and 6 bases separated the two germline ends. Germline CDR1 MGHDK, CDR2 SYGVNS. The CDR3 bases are TGTGCCAGCAGTGAAGCCGGGTCCTATAATTCACCCCTCCACTTT. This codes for CASSEAGSYNSPLHF. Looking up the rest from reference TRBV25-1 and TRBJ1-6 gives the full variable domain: EADIYQTPRYLVIGTGKKITLECSQTMGHDKMYWYQQDPGMELHLIHYSYGVNSTEKGDLSSESTVSRIRTEHFPLTLESARPSHTSQYLCASSEAGSYNSPLHFGNGTRLTVT.

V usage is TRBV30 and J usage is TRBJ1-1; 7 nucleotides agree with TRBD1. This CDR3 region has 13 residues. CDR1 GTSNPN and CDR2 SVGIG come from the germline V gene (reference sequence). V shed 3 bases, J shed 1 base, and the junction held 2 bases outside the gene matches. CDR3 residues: CAWRWTGNTEAFF. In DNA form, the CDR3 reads TGTGCCTGGAGGTGGACAGGGAACACTGAAGCTTTCTTT.

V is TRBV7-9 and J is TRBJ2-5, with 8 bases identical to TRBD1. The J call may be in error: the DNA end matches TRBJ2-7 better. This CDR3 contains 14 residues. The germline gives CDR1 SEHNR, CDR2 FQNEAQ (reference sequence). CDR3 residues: CASSTRQGPNEQYF. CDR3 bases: TGTGCCAGCAGCACTCGACAGGGGCCTAACGAGCAGTACTTC.

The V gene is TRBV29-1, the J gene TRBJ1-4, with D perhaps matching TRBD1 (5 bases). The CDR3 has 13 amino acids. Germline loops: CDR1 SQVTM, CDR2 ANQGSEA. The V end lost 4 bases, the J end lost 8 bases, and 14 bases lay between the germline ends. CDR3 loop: CSVGSKYREKLFF. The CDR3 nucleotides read TGCAGCGTTGGATCCAAGTACAGGGAAAAACTGTTTTTT.